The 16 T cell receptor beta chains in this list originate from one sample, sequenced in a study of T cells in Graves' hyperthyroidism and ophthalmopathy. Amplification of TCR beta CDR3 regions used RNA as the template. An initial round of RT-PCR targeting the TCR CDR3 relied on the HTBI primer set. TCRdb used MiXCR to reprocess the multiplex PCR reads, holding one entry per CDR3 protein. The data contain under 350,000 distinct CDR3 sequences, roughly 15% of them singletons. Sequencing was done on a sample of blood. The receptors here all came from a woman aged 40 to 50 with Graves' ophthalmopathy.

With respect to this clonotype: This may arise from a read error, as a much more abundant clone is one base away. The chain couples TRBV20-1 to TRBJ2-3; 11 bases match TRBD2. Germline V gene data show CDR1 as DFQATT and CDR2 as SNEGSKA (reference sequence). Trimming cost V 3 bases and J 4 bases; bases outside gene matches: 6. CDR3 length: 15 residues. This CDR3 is CSASITSGRSDTQYF. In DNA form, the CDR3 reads TGCAGTGCTAGTATCACTAGCGGGAGATCAGATACGCAGTATTTT.

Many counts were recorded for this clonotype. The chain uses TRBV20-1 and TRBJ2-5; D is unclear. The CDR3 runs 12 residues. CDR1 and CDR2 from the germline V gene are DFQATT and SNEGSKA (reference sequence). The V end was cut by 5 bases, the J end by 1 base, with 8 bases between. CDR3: CSALLAQETQYF. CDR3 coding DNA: TGCAGTGCTCTCCTGGCCCAAGAGACCCAGTACTTC.

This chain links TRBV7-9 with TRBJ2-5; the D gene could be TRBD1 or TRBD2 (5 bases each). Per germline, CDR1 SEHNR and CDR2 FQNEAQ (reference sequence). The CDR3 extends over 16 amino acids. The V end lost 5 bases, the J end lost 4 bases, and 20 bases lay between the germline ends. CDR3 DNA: TGTGCCAGCAGCAGTAATTTCGGGGCGGGCGGAGAGACCCAGTACTTC. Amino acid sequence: CASSSNFGAGGETQYF.

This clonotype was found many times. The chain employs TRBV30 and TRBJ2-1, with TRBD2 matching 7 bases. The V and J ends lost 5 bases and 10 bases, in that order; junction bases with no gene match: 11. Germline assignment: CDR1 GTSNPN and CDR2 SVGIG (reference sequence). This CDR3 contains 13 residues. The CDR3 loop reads CAWGLDVSGEQFF. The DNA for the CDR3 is TGTGCCTGGGGACTAGACGTCTCGGGGGAGCAGTTCTTC.

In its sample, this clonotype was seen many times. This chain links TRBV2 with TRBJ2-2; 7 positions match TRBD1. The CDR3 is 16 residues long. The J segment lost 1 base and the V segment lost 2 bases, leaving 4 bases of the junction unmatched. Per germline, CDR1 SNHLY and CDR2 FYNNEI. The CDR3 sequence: CASSEKGARNTGELFF. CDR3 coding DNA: TGTGCCAGCAGTGAAAAGGGGGCCAGGAACACCGGGGAGCTGTTTTTT.

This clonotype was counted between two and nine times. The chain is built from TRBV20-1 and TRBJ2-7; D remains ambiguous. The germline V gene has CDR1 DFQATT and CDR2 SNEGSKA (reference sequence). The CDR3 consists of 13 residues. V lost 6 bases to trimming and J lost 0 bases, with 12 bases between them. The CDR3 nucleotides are TGCAGTGCCCGGCGCGGAAACTCCTACGAGCAGTACTTC. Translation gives CSARRGNSYEQYF.

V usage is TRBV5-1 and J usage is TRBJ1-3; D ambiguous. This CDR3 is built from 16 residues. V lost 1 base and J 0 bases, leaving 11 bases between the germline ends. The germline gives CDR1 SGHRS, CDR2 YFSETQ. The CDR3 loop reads CASSLSINPSGNTIYF. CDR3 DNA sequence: TGCGCCAGCAGCTTGTCAATAAACCCCTCTGGAAACACCATATATTTT.

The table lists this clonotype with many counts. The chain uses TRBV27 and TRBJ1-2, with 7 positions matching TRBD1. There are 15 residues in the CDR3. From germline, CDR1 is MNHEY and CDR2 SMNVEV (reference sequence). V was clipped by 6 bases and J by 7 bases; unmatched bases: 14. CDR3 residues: CASSDRAPGKSGYTF. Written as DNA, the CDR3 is TGTGCCAGCAGCGACAGGGCGCCGGGGAAGTCTGGCTACACCTTC.

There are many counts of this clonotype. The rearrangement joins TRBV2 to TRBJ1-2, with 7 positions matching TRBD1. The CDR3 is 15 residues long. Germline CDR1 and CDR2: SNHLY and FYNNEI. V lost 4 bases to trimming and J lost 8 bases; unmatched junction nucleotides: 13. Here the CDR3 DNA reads TGTGCCAGCAGTGTAGTGAACAGGGGCAATGGAGGCTACACCTTC. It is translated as CASSVVNRGNGGYTF.

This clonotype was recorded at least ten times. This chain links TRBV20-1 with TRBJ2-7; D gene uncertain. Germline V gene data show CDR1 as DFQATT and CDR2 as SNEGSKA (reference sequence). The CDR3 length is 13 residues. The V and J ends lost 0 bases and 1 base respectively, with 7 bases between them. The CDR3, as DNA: TGCAGTGCTAGAGACGGACGGTCCTACGAGCAGTACTTC. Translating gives CSARDGRSYEQYF.

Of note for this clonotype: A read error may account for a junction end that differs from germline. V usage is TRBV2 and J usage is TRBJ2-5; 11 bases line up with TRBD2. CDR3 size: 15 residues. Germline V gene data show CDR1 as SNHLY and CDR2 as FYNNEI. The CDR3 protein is CASSHRLAGKETQYF. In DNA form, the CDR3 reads TGCGCCAGCAGCCACCGACTAGCGGGGAAAGAGACCCAGTACTTC.

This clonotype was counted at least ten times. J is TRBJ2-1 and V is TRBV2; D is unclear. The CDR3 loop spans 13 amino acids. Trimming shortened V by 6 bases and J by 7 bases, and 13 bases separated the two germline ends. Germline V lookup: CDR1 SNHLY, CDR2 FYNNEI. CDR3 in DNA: TGTGCCAGCAGCGCCCCTTTGACTAATGAGCAGTTCTTC. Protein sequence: CASSAPLTNEQFF. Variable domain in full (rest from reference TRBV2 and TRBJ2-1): EPEVTQTPSHQVTQMGQEVILRCVPISNHLYFYWYRQILGQKVEFLVSFYNNEISEKSEIFDDQFSVERPDGSNFTLKIRSTKLEDSAMYFCASSAPLTNEQFFGPGTRLTVL.

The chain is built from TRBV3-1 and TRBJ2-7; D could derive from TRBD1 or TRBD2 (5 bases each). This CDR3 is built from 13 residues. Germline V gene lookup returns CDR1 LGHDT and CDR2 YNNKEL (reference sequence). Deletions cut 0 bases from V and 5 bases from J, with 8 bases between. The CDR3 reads CASSQEGRDEQYF. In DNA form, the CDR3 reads TGTGCCAGCAGCCAAGAGGGGCGGGACGAGCAGTACTTC.

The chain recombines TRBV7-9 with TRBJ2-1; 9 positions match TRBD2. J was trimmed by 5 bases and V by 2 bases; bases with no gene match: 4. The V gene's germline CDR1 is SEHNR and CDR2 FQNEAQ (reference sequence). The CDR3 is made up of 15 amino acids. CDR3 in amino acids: CASSLNSGRNNEQFF. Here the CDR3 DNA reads TGTGCCAGCAGCTTAAACAGCGGGAGGAACAATGAGCAGTTCTTC.

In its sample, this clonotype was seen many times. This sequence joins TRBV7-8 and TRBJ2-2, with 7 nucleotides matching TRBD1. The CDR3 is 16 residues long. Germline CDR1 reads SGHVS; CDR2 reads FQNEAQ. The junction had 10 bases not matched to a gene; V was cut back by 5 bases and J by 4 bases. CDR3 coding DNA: TGTGCCAGCAGCCGAAGGGAAGGGGGCCTCACCGGGGAGCTGTTTTTT. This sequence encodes CASSRREGGLTGELFF.

The CDR3 coding sequence is TGTGCCAGCAGCTTAGATCGGTCTAGCGGGGGGGCCTACAATGAGCAGTTCTTC. Its protein product is CASSLDRSSGGAYNEQFF. The chain has TRBV7-9 and TRBJ2-1, with 12 bases lining up with TRBD2. The germline V gene has CDR1 SEHNR and CDR2 FQNEAQ (reference sequence). CDR3 size: 18 residues. The J segment lost 2 bases and the V segment lost 1 base, leaving 6 bases of the junction unmatched.